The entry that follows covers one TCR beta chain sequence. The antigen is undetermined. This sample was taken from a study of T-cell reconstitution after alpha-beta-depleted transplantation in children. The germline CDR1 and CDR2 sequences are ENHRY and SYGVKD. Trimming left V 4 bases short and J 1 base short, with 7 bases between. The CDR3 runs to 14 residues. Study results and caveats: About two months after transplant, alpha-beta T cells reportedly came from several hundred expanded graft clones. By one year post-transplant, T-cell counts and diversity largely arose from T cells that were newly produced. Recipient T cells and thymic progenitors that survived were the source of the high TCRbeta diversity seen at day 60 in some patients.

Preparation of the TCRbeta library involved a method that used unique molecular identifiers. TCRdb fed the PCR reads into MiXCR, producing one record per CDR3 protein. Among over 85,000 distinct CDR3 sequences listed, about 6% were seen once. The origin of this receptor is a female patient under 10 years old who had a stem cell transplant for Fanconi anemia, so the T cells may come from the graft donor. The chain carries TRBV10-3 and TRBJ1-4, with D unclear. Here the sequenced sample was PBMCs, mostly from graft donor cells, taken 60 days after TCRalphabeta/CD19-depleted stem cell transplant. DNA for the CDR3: TGTGCCATCAGTGTTGAGGTAACTAATGAAAAACTGTTTTTT. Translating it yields CAISVEVTNEKLFF.